These T cell receptor beta chains were read from a single sample in a study of control samples from healthy donors and cancer patients. Assay: immunoSEQ multiplex PCR; the TCRdb copy retains only in-frame clones and omits some. The table includes fewer than 90,000 clones, more than 70% detected once. Sample: blood. The receptors come from a woman in her fifties or sixties in good health. Both conserved end residues are part of each CDR3. Each record gives: J gene, V gene, D gene, clone size, CDR3 protein, CDR3 DNA. A D gene is named only where the DNA matches it firmly. Clone size appears in some rows only: once, few, many, or a class for an expanded clone.

J gene: TRBJ2-3; V gene: TRBV5-4; D gene: TRBD2; clone size: NA; CDR3 protein: CASRMGLAGGSGTDTQYF; CDR3 DNA: TGTGCCAGCAGGATGGGACTAGCGGGGGGGTCTGGCACAGATACGCAGTATTTT
J gene: TRBJ1-1; V gene: TRBV6-1; D gene: TRBD1; clone size: NA; CDR3 protein: CASSGGQGHLKINTEAFF; CDR3 DNA: TGTGCCAGCAGTGGGGGACAGGGCCATCTTAAAATAAACACTGAAGCTTTCTTT
J gene: TRBJ2-7; V gene: TRBV11-2; D gene: NA; clone size: NA; CDR3 protein: CASSKGLYSEQYF; CDR3 DNA: TGTGCCAGCAGCAAGGGACTTTACAGCGAGCAGTACTTC
J gene: TRBJ2-3; V gene: TRBV5-1; D gene: NA; clone size: NA; CDR3 protein: CASSLNLEDTQYF; CDR3 DNA: TGCGCCAGCAGCTTGAATCTCGAAGATACGCAGTATTTT
J gene: TRBJ1-2; V gene: TRBV18; D gene: TRBD1; clone size: NA; CDR3 protein: CASSPGQGAPNYGYTF; CDR3 DNA: TGTGCCAGCTCACCGGGACAGGGGGCCCCAAACTATGGCTACACCTTC
J gene: TRBJ2-4; V gene: TRBV7-9; D gene: TRBD1; clone size: NA; CDR3 protein: CASSLPGQIQYF; CDR3 DNA: TGTGCCAGCAGCTTACCGGGACAGATTCAGTACTTC
J gene: TRBJ2-3; V gene: TRBV4-2; D gene: NA; clone size: NA; CDR3 protein: CASSQEPTSTDTQYF; CDR3 DNA: TGTGCCAGCAGCCAAGAACCGACAAGCACAGATACGCAGTATTTT
J gene: TRBJ2-2; V gene: TRBV10-3; D gene: TRBD2; clone size: NA; CDR3 protein: CAISGRSLTNTGELFF; CDR3 DNA: TGTGCCATCAGCGGGAGGAGCCTCACGAACACCGGGGAGCTGTTTTTT
J gene: TRBJ1-2; V gene: TRBV6-5; D gene: NA; clone size: NA; CDR3 protein: CASRGHSGSDYGYTF; CDR3 DNA: TGTGCCAGCAGGGGACATTCGGGCTCTGACTATGGCTACACCTTC
J gene: TRBJ1-5; V gene: TRBV7-2; D gene: NA; clone size: NA; CDR3 protein: CASSLAQYQPQHF; CDR3 DNA: TGTGCCAGCAGCTTAGCGCAGTATCAGCCCCAGCATTTT
J gene: TRBJ2-2; V gene: TRBV7-9; D gene: NA; clone size: NA; CDR3 protein: CASSIGTAANTGELFF; CDR3 DNA: TGTGCCAGCAGCATAGGGACGGCAGCGAACACCGGGGAGCTGTTTTTT
J gene: TRBJ1-6; V gene: TRBV6-5; D gene: TRBD1; clone size: few; CDR3 protein: CASRLYRGSPLHF; CDR3 DNA: TGTGCCAGCAGGTTATACAGGGGTTCACCCCTCCACTTT
J gene: TRBJ2-7; V gene: TRBV5-6; D gene: NA; clone size: NA; CDR3 protein: CASSLIGGTYEQYF; CDR3 DNA: TGTGCCAGCAGCTTAATTGGGGGGACCTACGAGCAGTACTTC
J gene: TRBJ2-5; V gene: TRBV7-2; D gene: NA; clone size: NA; CDR3 protein: CASSWGSAQETQYF; CDR3 DNA: TGTGCCAGCAGCTGGGGTAGCGCACAAGAGACCCAGTACTTC
J gene: TRBJ2-1; V gene: TRBV18; D gene: NA; clone size: NA; CDR3 protein: CASSRSRDYNEQFF; CDR3 DNA: TGTGCCAGCTCACGTTCGAGAGACTACAATGAGCAGTTCTTC
J gene: TRBJ1-1; V gene: TRBV5-4; D gene: NA; clone size: NA; CDR3 protein: CASSLGPPEGAEAFF; CDR3 DNA: TGTGCCAGCAGCTTGGGCCCCCCTGAGGGGGCTGAAGCTTTCTTT
J gene: TRBJ2-5; V gene: TRBV7-8; D gene: NA; clone size: once; CDR3 protein: CASSLIEGKTTQYF; CDR3 DNA: TGTGCCAGCAGCCTAATTGAGGGTAAAACGACCCAGTACTTC
J gene: TRBJ2-2; V gene: TRBV6-5; D gene: NA; clone size: few; CDR3 protein: CASRRGFGELFF; CDR3 DNA: TGTGCCAGCAGAAGGGGGTTCGGGGAGCTGTTTTTT
J gene: TRBJ1-3; V gene: TRBV3-1/TRBV3-2; D gene: NA; clone size: NA; CDR3 protein: CASSQREAGNTIYF; CDR3 DNA: TGTGCCAGCAGCCAACGTGAGGCTGGAAACACCATATATTTT
J gene: TRBJ2-2; V gene: TRBV18; D gene: NA; clone size: NA; CDR3 protein: CASSHRPANTGELFF; CDR3 DNA: TGTGCCAGCTCACACAGGCCTGCGAACACCGGGGAGCTGTTTTTT
J gene: TRBJ2-1; V gene: TRBV29-1; D gene: TRBD2; clone size: NA; CDR3 protein: CSLASGGREQFF; CDR3 DNA: TGCAGCCTCGCTAGCGGGGGCCGGGAGCAGTTCTTC
J gene: TRBJ1-4; V gene: TRBV9; D gene: NA; clone size: NA; CDR3 protein: CASNLRATNEKLFF; CDR3 DNA: TGTGCCAGCAACCTGAGAGCAACTAATGAAAAACTGTTTTTT
J gene: TRBJ2-3; V gene: TRBV2; D gene: NA; clone size: NA; CDR3 protein: CASSLPLVDTQYF; CDR3 DNA: TGTGCCAGCAGCCTACCTCTAGTGGATACGCAGTATTTT
J gene: TRBJ1-5; V gene: TRBV5-1; D gene: NA; clone size: few; CDR3 protein: CASSLGGYQPQHF; CDR3 DNA: TGCGCCAGCAGCTTGGGCGGGTATCAGCCCCAGCATTTT
J gene: TRBJ1-2; V gene: TRBV10-3; D gene: NA; clone size: once; CDR3 protein: CAISDGDRYTF; CDR3 DNA: TGTGCCATCAGTGACGGGGACCGCTACACCTTC
J gene: TRBJ2-7; V gene: TRBV19; D gene: TRBD2; clone size: NA; CDR3 protein: CASSPRLAGDYDEQYF; CDR3 DNA: TGTGCCAGTAGTCCCAGACTAGCGGGGGATTACGACGAGCAGTACTTC
J gene: TRBJ1-1; V gene: TRBV27; D gene: NA; clone size: NA; CDR3 protein: CASSLPGREAFF; CDR3 DNA: TGTGCCAGCAGTTTGCCGGGACGTGAAGCTTTCTTT
J gene: TRBJ2-7; V gene: TRBV4-1; D gene: TRBD1; clone size: NA; CDR3 protein: CASSLPGQGSYEQYF; CDR3 DNA: TGCGCCAGCAGCCTCCCGGGACAGGGTTCCTACGAGCAGTACTTC
J gene: TRBJ1-5; V gene: TRBV12-3/TRBV12-4; D gene: NA; clone size: NA; CDR3 protein: CASSLTPDQPQHF; CDR3 DNA: TGTGCCAGCAGTTTAACCCCGGATCAGCCCCAGCATTTT
J gene: TRBJ1-1; V gene: TRBV19; D gene: TRBD1; clone size: NA; CDR3 protein: CASSRGGDTEAFF; CDR3 DNA: TGTGCCAGTAGCAGGGGGGGGGACACTGAAGCTTTCTTT
J gene: TRBJ2-7; V gene: TRBV19; D gene: TRBD1; clone size: NA; CDR3 protein: CASSIRGDRAYEQYF; CDR3 DNA: TGTGCCAGTAGTATAAGAGGGGACAGGGCCTACGAGCAGTACTTC
J gene: TRBJ2-1; V gene: TRBV9; D gene: NA; clone size: medium-sized; CDR3 protein: CASSVGARNEQFF; CDR3 DNA: TGTGCCAGCAGCGTAGGAGCGCGCAATGAGCAGTTCTTC
J gene: TRBJ1-1; V gene: TRBV5-5; D gene: NA; clone size: once; CDR3 protein: CASSPPRVRETEAFF; CDR3 DNA: TGTGCCAGCAGCCCACCCCGGGTCCGTGAGACTGAAGCTTTCTTT
J gene: TRBJ1-5; V gene: TRBV15; D gene: NA; clone size: NA; CDR3 protein: CATSREWKGGADQPQHF; CDR3 DNA: TGTGCCACCAGCAGAGAATGGAAGGGAGGGGCGGACCAGCCCCAGCATTTT
J gene: TRBJ2-1; V gene: TRBV9; D gene: TRBD2; clone size: once; CDR3 protein: CASSARLAGVWDQFF; CDR3 DNA: TGTGCCAGCAGCGCCCGGCTAGCGGGGGTTTGGGATCAGTTCTTC
J gene: TRBJ1-2; V gene: TRBV6-2/TRBV6-3; D gene: NA; clone size: NA; CDR3 protein: CASSREHYGYTF; CDR3 DNA: TGTGCCAGCAGTCGGGAGCACTATGGCTACACCTTC
J gene: TRBJ2-3; V gene: TRBV30; D gene: TRBD2; clone size: NA; CDR3 protein: CAWSRDYALRDTQYF; CDR3 DNA: TGTGCCTGGAGCCGGGACTACGCTCTTAGGGATACGCAGTATTTT
J gene: TRBJ2-1; V gene: TRBV6-5; D gene: NA; clone size: NA; CDR3 protein: CASSYSVQVKNEQFF; CDR3 DNA: TGTGCCAGCAGTTACTCGGTACAGGTCAAAAATGAGCAGTTCTTC
J gene: TRBJ1-1; V gene: TRBV3-1/TRBV3-2; D gene: NA; clone size: NA; CDR3 protein: CASSPRGTMNTEAFF; CDR3 DNA: TGTGCCAGCAGCCCACGGGGGACAATGAACACTGAAGCTTTCTTT
J gene: TRBJ1-2; V gene: TRBV19; D gene: NA; clone size: once; CDR3 protein: CASSIRGRGYGYTF; CDR3 DNA: TGTGCCAGTAGTATTCGGGGCAGAGGGTATGGCTACACCTTC
J gene: TRBJ2-6; V gene: TRBV10-3; D gene: NA; clone size: NA; CDR3 protein: CAISEGPLSGANVLTF; CDR3 DNA: TGTGCCATCAGTGAGGGACCGCTCTCTGGGGCCAACGTCCTGACTTTC
J gene: TRBJ1-1; V gene: TRBV19; D gene: NA; clone size: NA; CDR3 protein: CASSIDPAGDYTEAFF; CDR3 DNA: TGTGCCAGTAGTATAGATCCGGCAGGGGACTACACTGAAGCTTTCTTT
J gene: TRBJ2-7; V gene: TRBV7-9; D gene: TRBD1; clone size: NA; CDR3 protein: CASSLDRGYEQYF; CDR3 DNA: TGTGCCAGCAGCTTAGACAGGGGCTACGAGCAGTACTTC
J gene: TRBJ1-3; V gene: TRBV12-5; D gene: TRBD1; clone size: NA; CDR3 protein: CASGLVRGTGTPSGNTIYF; CDR3 DNA: TGTGCTAGTGGTTTGGTACGGGGGACAGGTACTCCCTCTGGAAACACCATATATTTT
J gene: TRBJ2-3; V gene: TRBV12-5; D gene: NA; clone size: NA; CDR3 protein: CASGLVVGATDTQYF; CDR3 DNA: TGTGCTAGTGGTTTGGTAGTTGGGGCCACAGATACGCAGTATTTT
J gene: TRBJ1-2; V gene: TRBV6-6; D gene: NA; clone size: NA; CDR3 protein: CASRRDTGTSYGYTF; CDR3 DNA: TGTGCCAGCAGGCGGGACACAGGAACCTCCTATGGCTACACCTTC
J gene: TRBJ1-1; V gene: TRBV30; D gene: NA; clone size: NA; CDR3 protein: CAWRATGGTEAFF; CDR3 DNA: TGTGCCTGGAGGGCGACAGGCGGGACTGAAGCTTTCTTT
J gene: TRBJ1-2; V gene: TRBV5-5; D gene: NA; clone size: NA; CDR3 protein: CASSSGTLFGYTF; CDR3 DNA: TGTGCCAGCAGCTCCGGGACATTGTTTGGCTACACCTTC
J gene: TRBJ2-1; V gene: TRBV6-5; D gene: TRBD1; clone size: few; CDR3 protein: CASIRTGGGNEQFF; CDR3 DNA: TGTGCCAGCATCCGGACAGGGGGCGGAAATGAGCAGTTCTTC
J gene: TRBJ1-2; V gene: TRBV29-1; D gene: NA; clone size: NA; CDR3 protein: CSVDAGAGYGYTF; CDR3 DNA: TGCAGCGTTGATGCGGGGGCAGGCTATGGCTACACCTTC
J gene: TRBJ2-2; V gene: TRBV12-5; D gene: NA; clone size: NA; CDR3 protein: CASGFIGTSNTGELFF; CDR3 DNA: TGTGCTAGTGGTTTTATTGGGACATCAAACACCGGGGAGCTGTTTTTT
J gene: TRBJ1-2; V gene: TRBV18; D gene: TRBD1; clone size: NA; CDR3 protein: CASSPTIDRALYGYTF; CDR3 DNA: TGTGCCAGCTCACCAACCATTGACAGGGCCTTGTATGGCTACACCTTC
J gene: TRBJ1-6; V gene: TRBV6-5; D gene: NA; clone size: NA; CDR3 protein: CASRYAAYNSPLHF; CDR3 DNA: TGTGCCAGCAGGTACGCCGCCTATAATTCACCCCTCCACTTT
J gene: TRBJ1-5; V gene: TRBV18; D gene: TRBD1; clone size: NA; CDR3 protein: CASSPGTGVGNQPQHF; CDR3 DNA: TGTGCCAGCTCACCAGGAACAGGGGTCGGCAATCAGCCCCAGCATTTT
J gene: TRBJ2-1; V gene: TRBV9; D gene: TRBD2; clone size: NA; CDR3 protein: CASSIGLEAFSEQFF; CDR3 DNA: TGTGCCAGCAGCATCGGACTAGAGGCATTCAGTGAGCAGTTCTTC
J gene: TRBJ2-2; V gene: TRBV9; D gene: NA; clone size: NA; CDR3 protein: CASSVAFLSDGELFF; CDR3 DNA: TGTGCCAGCAGCGTAGCTTTTCTGTCAGACGGGGAGCTGTTTTTT
J gene: TRBJ2-5; V gene: TRBV2; D gene: NA; clone size: NA; CDR3 protein: CASLKWFQETQYF; CDR3 DNA: TGTGCCAGCCTTAAGTGGTTCCAAGAGACCCAGTACTTC
J gene: TRBJ2-2; V gene: TRBV9; D gene: NA; clone size: NA; CDR3 protein: CASSVASGANTGELFF; CDR3 DNA: TGTGCCAGCAGCGTAGCTTCGGGGGCGAACACCGGGGAGCTGTTTTTT
J gene: TRBJ1-2; V gene: TRBV3-1/TRBV3-2; D gene: NA; clone size: NA; CDR3 protein: CASSQEKEGYGYTF; CDR3 DNA: TGTGCCAGCAGCCAAGAGAAGGAAGGCTATGGCTACACCTTC